This TCR beta chain was identified during a study of T and B cells in COVID-19 patients. About the study: Recovered patients mostly had mild to moderate COVID-19 managed as outpatients. Active-infection patients were older, median roughly 65 years, than recovered patients, median about 34 years. Comorbidities linked to unfavorable COVID-19 outcome were present in about 90% of the 20 active-infection patients.

Study conclusions and caveats: Patients with COVID-19 reportedly showed strongly skewed T cell receptor beta variable and joining gene usage.

TRB rearrangements were amplified by multiplex PCR with BIOMED2 TRB-A/B primers. A single record per CDR3 protein comes from TCRdb applying MiXCR to the multiplex PCR reads. The top ten hold about 2.8% of the sample, which has around 20,000 distinct CDR3 sequences, under 30% seen once. Remarks on this clonotype: Antigen: not known.

TRB was amplified from around 230-520 ng of blood genomic DNA. Germline V gene sequence: CDR1 LNHNV, CDR2 YYDKDF (reference sequence). CDR3 size: 15 residues. The ends were cut back, 0 bases at V and 4 bases at J, with 13 bases in the middle. The V and J genes are TRBV15 and TRBJ2-7; D not certain. The clonotype originates from a human donor who had recovered from COVID-19. The sequenced sample was blood. CDR3 amino acids: CATSREGSRAYEQYF. CDR3 nucleotide sequence: TGTGCCACCAGCAGAGAGGGTAGCCGGGCATACGAGCAGTACTTC.